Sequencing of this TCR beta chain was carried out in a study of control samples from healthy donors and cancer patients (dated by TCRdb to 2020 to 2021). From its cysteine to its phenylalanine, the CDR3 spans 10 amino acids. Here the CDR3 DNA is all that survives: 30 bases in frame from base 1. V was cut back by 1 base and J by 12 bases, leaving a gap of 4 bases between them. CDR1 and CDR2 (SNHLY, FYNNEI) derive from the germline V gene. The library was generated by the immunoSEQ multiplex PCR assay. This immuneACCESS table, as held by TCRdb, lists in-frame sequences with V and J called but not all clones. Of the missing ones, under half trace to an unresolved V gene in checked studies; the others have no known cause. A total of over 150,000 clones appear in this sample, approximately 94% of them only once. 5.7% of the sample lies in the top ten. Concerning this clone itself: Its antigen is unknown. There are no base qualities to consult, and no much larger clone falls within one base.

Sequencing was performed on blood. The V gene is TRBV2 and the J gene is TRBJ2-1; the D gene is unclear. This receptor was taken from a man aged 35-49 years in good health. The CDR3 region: CASSEVWQFF. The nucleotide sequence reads TGTGCCAGCAGTGAAGTCTGGCAGTTCTTC. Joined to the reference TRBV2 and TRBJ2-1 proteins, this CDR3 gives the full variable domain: EPEVTQTPSHQVTQMGQEVILRCVPISNHLYFYWYRQILGQKVEFLVSFYNNEISEKSEIFDDQFSVERPDGSNFTLKIRSTKLEDSAMYFCASSEVWQFFGPGTRLTVL.